The 26 T cell receptor beta chains below were found in one sample sequenced in a study of T cells in Graves' hyperthyroidism and ophthalmopathy (dated by TCRdb to between 2019 and 2020). Library preparation employed multiplex PCR. Data came from an Illumina HiSeq 2000. The TCR beta CDR3 regions were amplified from the RNA transcripts. A first-round RT-PCR of the TCR CDR3 used the HTBI primer set with the Qiagen OneStep RT-PCR kit. TCRdb took the public reads, trimmed them with fastp at Q25, ran MiXCR for clone calling and kept in-frame beta chains. Identical CDR3 proteins give one entry, which carries the most common genes and DNA. In this sample the table shows a few hundred thousand distinct CDR3 sequences, approximately 15% of which occur a single time. The ten largest clones add up to around 13% of the sample. Sequencing was carried out using blood. The receptor source for this set is a woman aged 40 to 50 with Graves' hyperthyroidism.

This clonotype occurred a few times. The genes are TRBV20-1 and TRBJ2-3, with D perhaps matching TRBD1 (5 bases). Looked up from germline, CDR1 is DFQATT and CDR2 is SNEGSKA (reference sequence). Trimming left V 6 bases short and J 4 bases short, with 8 bases between. This CDR3 region has 11 residues. The CDR3 coding sequence is TGCAGTGCCGTGACAGCAGATACGCAGTATTTT. Residues: CSAVTADTQYF.

This clonotype came up many times. The V gene is TRBV10-3, the J gene TRBJ2-2, with a possible D match to TRBD1 (6 bases). V lost 6 bases and J 0 bases, leaving 14 bases between the germline ends. The CDR3 is 16 amino acids. Per the germline V gene, CDR1 is ENHRY and CDR2 is SYGVKD. Here the CDR3 reads CAIRRGQGSNTGELFF. CDR3 in DNA: TGTGCCATCAGAAGGGGCCAGGGGTCGAACACCGGGGAGCTGTTTTTT.

The chain links TRBV5-1 to TRBJ1-6; D call uncertain. The CDR3 totals 13 residues. Germline loops: CDR1 SGHRS, CDR2 YFSETQ. Trimming removed 0 bases at V and 5 bases at J, with 3 bases between. The CDR3 reads CASSLEDNSPLHF. The CDR3 DNA reads TGCGCCAGCAGCTTGGAGGATAATTCACCCCTCCACTTT.

This clonotype was recorded many times. V gene TRBV3-1 combines with J gene TRBJ1-6; 8 nucleotides line up with TRBD1. The V and J ends lost 4 bases and 7 bases, in that order; junction bases with no gene match: 3. This CDR3 is built from 14 residues. Germline assignment: CDR1 LGHDT and CDR2 YNNKEL (reference sequence). CDR3 region: CASSPGQGNSPLHF. CDR3 bases: TGTGCCAGCAGCCCCGGACAGGGAAATTCACCCCTCCACTTT.

This clonotype was found a few times. J is TRBJ2-1 and V is TRBV20-1, with TRBD2 identical over 8 bases. CDR3 length: 14 residues. Germline-derived CDR1 and CDR2 are DFQATT and SNEGSKA (reference sequence). The junction had 8 bases not matched to a gene; V was cut back by 5 bases and J by 5 bases. The CDR3 nucleotides read TGCAGTGCTCAACTACCGCGGGGGGACAATGAGCAGTTCTTC. Translated, it gives CSAQLPRGDNEQFF.

This chain connects TRBV3-1 to TRBJ2-7; no clear D. This CDR3 has 14 amino acids. The V gene lost 0 bases and the J gene lost 1 base, with 7 bases spanning the gap. Germline loops: CDR1 LGHDT, CDR2 YNNKEL (reference sequence). This CDR3 reads CASSQEGASYEQYF. The CDR3 nucleotides are TGTGCCAGCAGCCAAGAAGGAGCGTCCTACGAGCAGTACTTC.

This clonotype was detected only a few times. The chain combines TRBV24-1 with TRBJ2-3, with TRBD2 matching 9 bases. Trimming cost V 2 bases and J 0 bases; bases outside gene matches: 8. From germline, CDR1 is KGHDR and CDR2 SFDVKD. The CDR3 covers 18 residues. The DNA of the CDR3 is TGTGCCACCAGTGATTCATTCCCTAGCGGGACTAGCACAGATACGCAGTATTTT. Protein product: CATSDSFPSGTSTDTQYF.

The chain joins TRBV6-6 to TRBJ2-2; TRBD1 matches 9 bases. This CDR3 is built from 18 residues. V trimming: 1 base; J trimming: 4 bases; junction bases outside the gene matches: 10. The germline V gene has CDR1 MNHNY and CDR2 SVGAGI (reference sequence). The CDR3 is CASSYLYRQGGLTGELFF. Written as DNA, the CDR3 is TGTGCCAGCAGTTACTTGTATAGACAGGGGGGTCTCACCGGGGAGCTGTTTTTT.

This chain links TRBV5-5 with TRBJ2-2; D is uncertain. CDR1 and CDR2 from the germline V gene are SGHKS and YYEKEE (reference sequence). This CDR3 is built from 13 residues. Trimming took 2 bases from V and 7 from J, leaving 9 bases between them. The CDR3: CASSLKINGELFF. CDR3 bases: TGTGCCAGCAGCTTAAAGATAAACGGGGAGCTGTTTTTT.

This chain links TRBV14 with TRBJ2-7; 9 bases fit TRBD2. The germline gives CDR1 SGHDN, CDR2 FVKESK. CDR3 length equals 15 residues. With 3 bases clipped from V and 2 bases from J, the junction kept 5 bases outside the gene matches. The CDR3: CASSQFAGGAYEQYF. The CDR3 DNA reads TGTGCCAGCAGCCAGTTTGCGGGAGGGGCCTACGAGCAGTACTTC.

This clonotype came up many times. The rearrangement uses TRBV3-1 and TRBJ2-5; tentatively, D is TRBD2 (5 bases). The CDR3 loop spans 15 amino acids. V lost 1 base to trimming and J lost 5 bases, with 14 bases between them. Germline values: CDR1 LGHDT, CDR2 YNNKEL (reference sequence). The CDR3 loop reads CASSQVRAGGETQYF. In nucleotides, the CDR3 is TGTGCCAGCAGCCAAGTGAGGGCCGGAGGCGAGACCCAGTACTTC.

The table lists this clonotype with many counts. The chain joins TRBV2 to TRBJ2-1, with 9 nucleotides matching TRBD1. With V trimmed by 10 bases and J by 9 bases, 13 bases remained unmatched. The CDR3 runs to 14 residues. Germline-derived CDR1 and CDR2 are SNHLY and FYNNEI. CDR3 sequence: CANKPGQGFGEQFF. The CDR3 bases are TGTGCCAATAAACCGGGACAGGGATTCGGTGAGCAGTTCTTC. Supplemented by reference TRBV2 and TRBJ2-1, the full variable domain reads EPEVTQTPSHQVTQMGQEVILRCVPISNHLYFYWYRQILGQKVEFLVSFYNNEISEKSEIFDDQFSVERPDGSNFTLKIRSTKLEDSAMYFCANKPGQGFGEQFFGPGTRLTVL.

This clonotype occurred many times. The V call is TRBV20-1, the J call TRBJ2-7; TRBD2 matches 7 bases. Per the germline V gene, CDR1 is DFQATT and CDR2 is SNEGSKA (reference sequence). With 3 bases clipped from V and 2 bases from J, the junction kept 7 bases outside the gene matches. The CDR3 is made up of 14 amino acids. This chain's CDR3 is CSARGGTEPYEQYF. The CDR3 DNA sequence: TGCAGTGCTAGGGGGGGGACTGAGCCCTACGAGCAGTACTTC.

The CDR3: CASSLGNGGNQPQHF. In DNA, the CDR3 is TGTGCCAGCAGTTTGGGCAACGGGGGCAATCAGCCCCAGCATTTT. The V and J genes are TRBV27 and TRBJ1-5; D is unclear. Germline V lookup: CDR1 MNHEY, CDR2 SMNVEV (reference sequence). V dropped 3 bases and J dropped 2 bases, with 11 bases sitting between them. CDR3 length: 15 amino acids.

The rearrangement joins TRBV7-2 to TRBJ2-1; TRBD2 agrees at 7 bases. This CDR3 is built from 17 residues. V was pared by 1 base and J by 4 bases, with 10 bases of the junction left unmatched. Germline V gene data show CDR1 as SGHTA and CDR2 as FQGNSA. The CDR3 nucleotides read TGTGCCAGCAGCTTAGAGTATGGGCGGGAGACTTACAATGAGCAGTTCTTC. The encoded protein is CASSLEYGRETYNEQFF.

This clonotype was detected many times. The chain recombines TRBV30 with TRBJ2-2, with no clear D. Trimming shortened V by 5 bases and J by 7 bases, and 8 bases separated the two germline ends. The germline gives CDR1 GTSNPN, CDR2 SVGIG (reference sequence). The CDR3 is 11 residues long. The CDR3 spells CAWSLGGELFF. The CDR3 DNA follows: TGTGCCTGGTCCCTTGGCGGGGAGCTGTTTTTT.

This clonotype was recorded at least ten times. V is TRBV2 and J is TRBJ2-7; weak D call: TRBD1 (5 bases). CDR3 length equals 14 residues. V gave up 6 bases and J gave up 0 bases, with 12 bases separating them. CDR1 and CDR2 from the germline V gene are SNHLY and FYNNEI. The CDR3 DNA is TGTGCCAGCAGGAAGACAGATATCTCCTACGAGCAGTACTTC. This sequence encodes CASRKTDISYEQYF.

The chain uses TRBV6-1 and TRBJ1-6; 9 bases fit TRBD1. Germline lookup yields CDR1 MNHNS and CDR2 SASEGT. This CDR3 is 15 amino acids long. V gave up 5 bases and J gave up 9 bases; unmatched junction bases: 8. The CDR3 sequence: CASSNTGTGFSPLHF. CDR3 coding DNA: TGTGCCAGCAGTAACACCGGGACAGGGTTTTCACCCCTCCACTTT.

The rearrangement uses TRBV29-1 and TRBJ2-7, with a tentative D call TRBD2 (6 bases). This CDR3 is built from 12 residues. CDR1 is SQVTM, CDR2 ANQGSEA, per germline. Trimming removed 7 bases from V and 2 bases from J, with 12 bases in between. The CDR3 here is CSARRGAYEQYF. For the CDR3, the DNA is TGCAGCGCCCGGCGGGGAGCCTACGAGCAGTACTTC.

This clonotype was observed a handful of times. The CDR3 reads CSARPLLAGLEETQYF. CDR3 in DNA: TGCAGTGCTAGACCCTTACTAGCGGGGCTTGAAGAGACCCAGTACTTC. The genes are TRBV20-1 and TRBJ2-5, with TRBD2 matching over 10 bases. Trimming took 2 bases from V and 3 from J; bases not matched to a gene: 9. This CDR3 region has 16 residues. CDR1 is DFQATT, CDR2 SNEGSKA, per germline (reference sequence).

The CDR3, as DNA: TGTGCCAGCAGTTGGACAGTTCCCGAGGCCTATGGCTACACCTTC. Its translation: CASSWTVPEAYGYTF. This chain links TRBV6-1 with TRBJ1-2, with D perhaps matching TRBD1 (6 bases). V dropped 5 bases and J dropped 4 bases, with 17 bases sitting between them. CDR3 length equals 15 residues. Germline V gene lookup returns CDR1 MNHNS and CDR2 SASEGT.

The chain recombines TRBV19 with TRBJ1-5; D is ambiguous. This CDR3 is built from 13 residues. Trimming left V 3 bases short and J 6 bases short, with 9 bases between. Germline CDR1 LNHDA, CDR2 SQIVND (reference sequence). CDR3 region: CASSMPGLQPQHF. The DNA of the CDR3 is TGTGCCAGTAGTATGCCGGGTCTTCAGCCCCAGCATTTT.

This clonotype was counted only a few times. J is TRBJ1-5 and V is TRBV12-3 or TRBV12-4; the D gene is possibly TRBD1 (5 bases). The CDR3 contains 14 residues. Trimming removed 11 bases at V and 1 base at J, with 15 bases between. In nucleotides, the CDR3 is TGTGCCTGCGGGGGGGAAGCGAGCAATCAGCCCCAGCATTTT. It yields the protein CACGGEASNQPQHF.

Details on this clonotype: A much larger clonotype is one base distant, so this may be a read error. The genes are TRBV2 and TRBJ2-3, with 7 bases matching TRBD2. The junction had 4 bases not matched to a gene; V was cut back by 4 bases and J by 0 bases. CDR1 is SNHLY and CDR2 is FYNNEI in the germline V gene. The CDR3 loop spans 15 amino acids. The CDR3 loop reads CASSAASGSTDTQYF. The CDR3 nucleotides read TGTGCCAGCAGTGCGGCTAGCGGTAGCACAGATACGCAGTATTTT.

This clonotype occurred many times. Here the CDR3 reads CASSQAGGRGEKLFF. The CDR3 region has the DNA TGTGCCAGCAGCCAAGCGGGGGGGCGAGGCGAAAAACTGTTTTTT. V is TRBV14 and J is TRBJ1-4; weak D call: TRBD1 (6 bases). Germline lookup yields CDR1 SGHDN and CDR2 FVKESK. CDR3 length equals 15 residues. V lost 1 base, J lost 8 bases, and 14 bases lay in between.

This clonotype was recorded at least ten times. V is TRBV14 and J is TRBJ2-1, with TRBD2 as a possible D gene (6 bases). V was clipped by 4 bases and J by 10 bases, with 14 bases between them. The CDR3 sequence is 13 residues long. CDR1 is SGHDN, CDR2 FVKESK, per germline. The CDR3 bases are TGTGCCAGCAGCCTATACGGAGGGCGAGAGCAGTTCTTC. It is translated as CASSLYGGREQFF. The whole variable domain, filled in from reference TRBV14 and TRBJ2-1, reads EAGVTQFPSHSVIEKGQTVTLRCDPISGHDNLYWYRRVMGKEIKFLLHFVKESKQDESGMPNNRFLAERTGGTYSTLKVQPAELEDSGVYFCASSLYGGREQFFGPGTRLTVL.